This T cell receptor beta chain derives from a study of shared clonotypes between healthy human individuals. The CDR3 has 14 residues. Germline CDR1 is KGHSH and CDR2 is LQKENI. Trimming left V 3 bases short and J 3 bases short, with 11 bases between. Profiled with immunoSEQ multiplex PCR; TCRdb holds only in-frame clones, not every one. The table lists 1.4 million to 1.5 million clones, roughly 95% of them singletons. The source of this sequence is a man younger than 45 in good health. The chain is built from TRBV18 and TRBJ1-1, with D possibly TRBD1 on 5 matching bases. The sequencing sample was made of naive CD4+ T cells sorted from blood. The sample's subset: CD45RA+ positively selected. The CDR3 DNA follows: TGTGCCAGCTCACCCCTCGGCAGGGACACTGAAGCTTTCTTT. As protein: CASSPLGRDTEAFF.